The sequence of this T cell receptor (beta chain) was determined in a study of T cells in Graves' hyperthyroidism and ophthalmopathy. Researchers amplified the TCR beta CDR3 regions from RNA transcripts. HTBI primers were employed in a first-round RT-PCR of the TCR CDR3. TCRdb re-called the multiplex PCR reads with MiXCR, one entry per CDR3 protein. The profile shows 480,000 or so distinct CDR3 sequences, over 45% of them singletons. This CDR3 has 11 amino acids. V dropped 8 bases and J dropped 8; count of bases not matched to a gene: 4. The genes are TRBV12-3 or TRBV12-4 and TRBJ1-2; 8 bases agree with TRBD1. Material: peripheral blood or thyroid tissue (not recorded which). This clonotype was sampled from an adult woman with Graves' disease, either hyperthyroidism or ophthalmopathy (not recorded which). CDR3 DNA: TGTGCCAGCGGACAGGGCGACGGCTACACCTTC. Protein product: CASGQGDGYTF.